This T cell receptor (beta chain) was obtained from a study of blood T cell repertoires in COVID-19. The CDR3 sequence is 13 residues long. Germline V CDR1 and CDR2: KGHSH, LQKENI. V was pared by 0 bases and J by 4 bases, with 6 bases between. Concerning this clone: The same CDR3 arises from other DNA sequences in this sample as well.

Libraries were prepared by immunoSEQ multiplex PCR; TCRdb keeps only in-frame clonotypes and omits some of them. Of around 300,000 clones listed, roughly nine tenths are singletons. The sequencing sample was made of PBMCs or T cells enriched from blood (not recorded which). The chain uses TRBV18 and TRBJ2-5; possibly TRBD2 for D (6 bases). This TCR was recovered from a woman aged 40 to 50 who had recovered from COVID-19. The chain's CDR3 is CASSPPGGETQYF. CDR3 sequence (DNA): TGTGCCAGCTCACCACCCGGGGGAGAGACCCAGTACTTC.